The TCR beta chain under discussion was sequenced for a study of cytomegalovirus exposure and HLA in healthy donors. Germline lookup yields CDR1 SGHRS and CDR2 YFSETQ. The CDR3 is made up of 14 amino acids. Trimming removed 0 bases at V and 2 bases at J, with 5 bases between. PCR used 60 Vbeta primers and 13 Jbeta primers. The repertoire was sequenced with immunoSEQ multiplex PCR; TCRdb's copy has only in-frame clones and lacks some. The sample carries more than 95,000 clones, approximately 73% recorded once. The TCR comes from a woman under 30 in good health and CMV-seropositive. The specimen sequenced was PBMCs. V is TRBV5-1 and J is TRBJ1-4; D gene uncertain. The chain's CDR3 is CASSLAMTNEKLFF. CDR3 nucleotide sequence: TGCGCCAGCAGCTTGGCCATGACTAATGAAAAACTGTTTTTT.